The source of this T cell receptor beta chain is a study of blood T cells in healthy people across ages. The study's findings and limits: Diversity estimates from one million T cells were considered underestimates.

A second PCR, run for roughly 7 to 12 cycles, used a sample-barcoded 5' primer plus a J-beta primer mix. From the 5' RACE reads, TCRdb called clonotypes with MiXCR, one entry per CDR3 protein. The profile covers 550,000 to 800,000 distinct CDR3 sequences, with 20% to 25% appearing a single time and roughly 3.6% taken by the ten largest. A few counts support this clonotype. Its target is unknown. This CDR3 is 15 amino acids long. The V end was cut by 5 bases, the J end by 6 bases, with 14 bases between. This sequence joins TRBV12-3 or TRBV12-4 and TRBJ2-6, with TRBD2 as a possible D gene (6 bases). The receptor was isolated from a man in his sixties or seventies in good health. Sequencing input: blood. CDR3 amino acids: CASSPRGFSANVLTF. CDR3 DNA: TGTGCCAGCAGTCCTCGGGGGTTCTCGGCCAACGTCCTGACTTTC.